The T cell receptor (beta chain) described here comes from a study of cytomegalovirus exposure and HLA in healthy donors. Study-wide context: The 120 validation repertoires, a later analysis reported, used the same platform as the 650 to 800 repertoires from the first cohort.

The CDR3 is made up of 14 amino acids. Unmatched junction bases numbered 7, after V lost 5 bases and J lost 9 bases. Germline V lookup: CDR1 MRHNA, CDR2 SNTAGT. The donors were part of the roughly 110-subject validation cohort, which stood apart from the approximately 640-subject first cohort. Profiled with immunoSEQ multiplex PCR; TCRdb holds only in-frame clones, not every one. The sample carries over 150,000 clones, about 86% recorded once. Study-wide findings and caveats: The tendency of first-cohort TCR clusters to co-occur in the 130 or so validation repertoires was identified by a subsequent analysis. In vitro confirmation showed three CMV-associated chains to be CMV antigen specific.

About this clone: The antigen remains undetermined.

The sequenced sample consisted of PBMCs. The chain employs TRBV6-4 and TRBJ2-1; 10 positions agree with TRBD2. The source is a human donor in good health. CDR3 sequence (DNA): TGTGCCAGCAGTTCGAGCGGGGGGGCCGGTGAGCAGTTCTTC. Protein sequence: CASSSSGGAGEQFF.